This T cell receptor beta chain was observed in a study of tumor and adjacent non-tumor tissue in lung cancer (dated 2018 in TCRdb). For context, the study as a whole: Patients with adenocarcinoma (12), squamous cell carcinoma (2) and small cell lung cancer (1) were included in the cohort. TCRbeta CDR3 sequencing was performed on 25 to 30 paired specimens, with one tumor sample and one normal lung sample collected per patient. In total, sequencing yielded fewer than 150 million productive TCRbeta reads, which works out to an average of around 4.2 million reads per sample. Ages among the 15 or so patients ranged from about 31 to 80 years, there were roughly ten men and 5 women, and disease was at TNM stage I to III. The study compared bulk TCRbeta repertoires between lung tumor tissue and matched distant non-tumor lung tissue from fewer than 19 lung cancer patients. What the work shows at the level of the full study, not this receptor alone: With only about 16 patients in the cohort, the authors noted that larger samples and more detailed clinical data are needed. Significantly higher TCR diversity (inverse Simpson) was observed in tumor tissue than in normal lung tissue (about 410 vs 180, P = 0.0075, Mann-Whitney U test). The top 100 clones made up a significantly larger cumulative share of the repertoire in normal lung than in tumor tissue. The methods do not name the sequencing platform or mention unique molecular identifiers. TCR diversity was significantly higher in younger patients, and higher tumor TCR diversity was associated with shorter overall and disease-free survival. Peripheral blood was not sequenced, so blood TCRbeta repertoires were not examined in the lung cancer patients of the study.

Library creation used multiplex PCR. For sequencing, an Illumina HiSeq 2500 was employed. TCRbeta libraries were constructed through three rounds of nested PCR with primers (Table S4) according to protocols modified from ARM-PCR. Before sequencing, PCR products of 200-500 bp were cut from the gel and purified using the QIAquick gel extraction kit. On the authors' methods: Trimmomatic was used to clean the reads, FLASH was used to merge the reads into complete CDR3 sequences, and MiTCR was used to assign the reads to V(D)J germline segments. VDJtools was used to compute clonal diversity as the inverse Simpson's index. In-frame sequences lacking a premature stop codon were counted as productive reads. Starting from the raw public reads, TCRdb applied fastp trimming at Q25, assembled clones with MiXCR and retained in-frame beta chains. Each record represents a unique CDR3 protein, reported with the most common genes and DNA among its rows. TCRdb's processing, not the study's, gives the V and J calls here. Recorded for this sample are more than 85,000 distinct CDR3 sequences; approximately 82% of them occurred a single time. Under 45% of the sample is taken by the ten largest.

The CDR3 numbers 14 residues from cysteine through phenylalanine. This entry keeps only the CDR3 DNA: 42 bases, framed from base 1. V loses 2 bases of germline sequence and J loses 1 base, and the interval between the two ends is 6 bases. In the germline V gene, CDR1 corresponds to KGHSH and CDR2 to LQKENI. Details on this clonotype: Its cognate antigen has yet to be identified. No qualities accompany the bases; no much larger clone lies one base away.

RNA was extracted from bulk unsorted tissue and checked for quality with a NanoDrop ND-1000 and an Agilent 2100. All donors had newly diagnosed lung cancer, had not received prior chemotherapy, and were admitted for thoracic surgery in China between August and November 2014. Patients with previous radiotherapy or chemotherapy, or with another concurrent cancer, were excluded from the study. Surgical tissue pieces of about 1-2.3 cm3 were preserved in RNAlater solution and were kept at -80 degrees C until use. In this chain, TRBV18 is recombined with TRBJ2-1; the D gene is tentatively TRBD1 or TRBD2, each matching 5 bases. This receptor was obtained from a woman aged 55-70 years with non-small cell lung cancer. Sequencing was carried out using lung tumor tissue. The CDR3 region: CASSPGGSYNEQFF. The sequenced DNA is TGTGCCAGCTCACCAGGGGGATCCTACAATGAGCAGTTCTTC. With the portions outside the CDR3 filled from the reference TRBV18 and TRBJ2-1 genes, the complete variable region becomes NAGVMQNPRHLVRRRGQEARLRCSPMKGHSHVYWYRQLPEEGLKFMVYLQKENIIDESGMPKERFSAEFPKEGPSILRIQQVVRGDSAAYFCASSPGGSYNEQFFGPGTRLTVL.